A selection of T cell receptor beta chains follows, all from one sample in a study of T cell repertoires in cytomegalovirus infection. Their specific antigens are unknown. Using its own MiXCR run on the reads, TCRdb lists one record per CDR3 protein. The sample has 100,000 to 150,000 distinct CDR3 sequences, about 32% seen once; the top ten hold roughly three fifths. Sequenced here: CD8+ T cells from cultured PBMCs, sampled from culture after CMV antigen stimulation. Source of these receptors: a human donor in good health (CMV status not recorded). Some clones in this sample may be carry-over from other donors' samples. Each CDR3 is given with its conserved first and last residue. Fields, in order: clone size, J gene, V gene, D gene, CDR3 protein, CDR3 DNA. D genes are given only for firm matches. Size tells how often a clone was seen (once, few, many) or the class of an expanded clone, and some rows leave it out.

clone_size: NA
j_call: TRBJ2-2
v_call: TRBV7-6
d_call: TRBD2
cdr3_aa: CASSYQAGTSHTGELFF
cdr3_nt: TGTGCCAGCAGCTACCAAGCCGGGACTAGTCACACCGGGGAGCTGTTTTTT

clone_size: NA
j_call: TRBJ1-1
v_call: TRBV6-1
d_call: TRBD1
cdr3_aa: CASSSRQGIGTEAFF
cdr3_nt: TGTGCCAGCAGTTCTCGACAGGGAATAGGCACTGAAGCTTTCTTT

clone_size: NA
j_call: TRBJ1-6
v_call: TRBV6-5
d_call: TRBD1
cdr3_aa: CASSYKRQGATLNSPLHF
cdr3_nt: TGTGCCAGCAGTTACAAAAGACAGGGGGCCACATTAAATTCACCCCTCCACTTT

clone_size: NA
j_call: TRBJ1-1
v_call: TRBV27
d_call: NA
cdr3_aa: CASSWRATVVPEAFF
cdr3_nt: TGTGCCAGCAGTTGGCGGGCCACCGTTGTTCCTGAAGCTTTCTTT

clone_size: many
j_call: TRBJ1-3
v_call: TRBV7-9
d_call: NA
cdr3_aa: CASSLGGWTGNTIYF
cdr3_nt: TGTGCCAGCAGCTTAGGAGGTTGGACTGGAAACACCATATATTTT

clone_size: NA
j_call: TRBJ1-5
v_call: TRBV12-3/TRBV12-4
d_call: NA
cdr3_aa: CASSFTLYPNQPQHF
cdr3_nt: TGTGCCAGCAGCTTCACTCTTTACCCGAATCAGCCCCAGCATTTT

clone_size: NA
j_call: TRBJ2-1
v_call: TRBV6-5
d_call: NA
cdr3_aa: CASSYSNRVPYNEQFF
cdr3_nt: TGTGCCAGCAGTTACTCGAACCGCGTCCCCTACAATGAGCAGTTCTTC

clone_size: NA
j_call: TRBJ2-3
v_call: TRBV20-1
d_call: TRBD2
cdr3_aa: CSASASTGLAGGHTQYF
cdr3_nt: TGCAGTGCTAGCGCATCCACGGGACTAGCGGGGGGCCATACGCAGTATTTT

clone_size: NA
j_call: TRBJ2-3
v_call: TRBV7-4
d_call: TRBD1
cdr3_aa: CASSADRVPDTQYF
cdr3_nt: TGTGCCAGCAGCGCGGACAGGGTCCCAGATACGCAGTATTTT

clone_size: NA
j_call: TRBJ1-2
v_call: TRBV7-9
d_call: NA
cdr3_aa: CASSLTPTRPNNYGYTF
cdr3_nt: TGTGCCAGCAGCTTGACACCAACGCGGCCAAATAACTATGGCTACACCTTC

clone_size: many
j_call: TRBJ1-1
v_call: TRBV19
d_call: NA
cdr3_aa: CASSTSYRPNTEAFF
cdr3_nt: TGTGCCAGTAGTACCAGTTACCGACCGAACACTGAAGCTTTCTTT

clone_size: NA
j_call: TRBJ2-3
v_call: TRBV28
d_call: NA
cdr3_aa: CASSLVDLTDTQYF
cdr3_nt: TGTGCCAGCAGTTTGGTCGACCTCACAGATACGCAGTATTTT

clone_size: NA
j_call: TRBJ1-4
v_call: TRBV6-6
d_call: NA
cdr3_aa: CASRDAPVTTNEKLFF
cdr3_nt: TGTGCCAGCAGAGACGCGCCGGTGACAACTAATGAAAAACTGTTTTTT

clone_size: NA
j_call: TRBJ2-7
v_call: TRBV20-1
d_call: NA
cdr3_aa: CSAMRDFEQYF
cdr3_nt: TGCAGTGCTATGCGGGACTTTGAGCAGTACTTC

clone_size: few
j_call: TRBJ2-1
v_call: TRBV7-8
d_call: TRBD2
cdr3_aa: CASSFGGGHNEQFF
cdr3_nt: TGTGCCAGCAGCTTCGGCGGGGGACACAATGAGCAGTTCTTC

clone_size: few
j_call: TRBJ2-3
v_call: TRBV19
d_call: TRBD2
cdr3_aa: CAIRTSVDTQYF
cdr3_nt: TGTGCCATCAGGACTAGCGTTGATACGCAGTATTTT

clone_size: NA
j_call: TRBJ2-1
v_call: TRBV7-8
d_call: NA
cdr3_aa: CASSLAESEQFF
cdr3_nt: TGTGCCAGCAGCTTGGCGGAGAGTGAGCAGTTCTTC